Included here is one T cell receptor beta chain sequence, with context. Its specificity is not known. One end of the junction fails to match germline, which may point to a read error. This sample was taken from a study of type 1 regulatory T cells. TCRdb analysed the reads with MiXCR anew, one entry per CDR3 protein. The data show roughly 65,000 distinct CDR3 sequences, almost 50% seen once. This CDR3 is built from 14 residues. Germline CDR1 reads SGHRS; CDR2 reads YFSETQ. The chain couples TRBV5-1 to TRBJ2-1; TRBD2 matches 8 bases. Sequenced: cultured non-Tr1 T cells, either the whole culture or a sorted T cell fraction (not recorded which). The TCR originated in a human donor in good health. The CDR3 nucleotides are TGCGCCAGCAGCCCGGGGGGGCTCGGCAATGAGAAGTTCTTC. Its translation: CASSPGGLGNEKFF.